These 16 T cell receptor beta chains were all obtained from the same sample, sequenced in a study of T cell responses to AZD1222 COVID-19 vaccine. TCRdb keeps only in-frame clones here, not all; method: immunoSEQ multiplex PCR. This table holds around 160,000 clones, almost 90% found once. The sequencing here drew on peripheral blood, taken on day 0 of AZD1222 vaccination. The receptors stem from an adult in good health.

This rearrangement joins TRBV19 to TRBJ1-1, with TRBD1 matching over 8 bases. Trimming at V came to 3 bases and at J to 6 bases, leaving 12 bases not matched to a gene. Germline V CDR1 and CDR2: LNHDA, SQIVND (reference sequence). This CDR3 has 16 amino acids. CDR3 loop: CASSISDRGGNAEAFF. As DNA, the CDR3 is TGTGCCAGTAGTATTAGCGACAGGGGAGGTAACGCTGAAGCTTTCTTT.

J is TRBJ1-2 and V is TRBV6-5, with D perhaps matching TRBD1 (5 bases). Germline V gene sequence: CDR1 MNHEY, CDR2 SVGAGI. The CDR3 extends over 13 amino acids. Trimming removed 5 bases from V and 2 bases from J, with 9 bases in between. This CDR3 is CASSITGNYGYTF. In DNA, the CDR3 is TGTGCCAGCAGTATAACAGGAAACTATGGCTACACCTTC.

This chain uses TRBV5-8 with TRBJ2-2, with D perhaps being TRBD1 or TRBD2 (6 bases each). Germline V gives CDR1 SGHTS, CDR2 YDEGEE. The CDR3 is 16 residues long. V was pared by 4 bases and J by 2 bases, with 15 bases between. The CDR3 loop is CASSMWGAQNTGELFF. CDR3 nucleotides: TGTGCCAGCAGCATGTGGGGGGCGCAAAACACCGGGGAGCTGTTTTTT. The variable domain in full, with the rest retrieved from reference TRBV5-8 and TRBJ2-2, is EAGVTQSPTHLIKTRGQQATLRCSPISGHTSVYWYQQALGLGLQFLLWYDEGEERNRGNFPPRFSGRQFPNYSSELNVNALELEDSALYLCASSMWGAQNTGELFFGEGSRLTVL.

This sequence joins TRBV18 and TRBJ2-5; 13 bases line up with TRBD2. CDR3 size: 15 residues. Germline trimming cut 6 bases from V and 2 bases from J; bases unmatched to any gene: 3. Per germline, CDR1 KGHSH and CDR2 LQKENI. CDR3 sequence (DNA): TGTGCCAGCTCGCCGGGACTAGCGGGGCAAGAGACCCAGTACTTC. Translation: CASSPGLAGQETQYF.

This clone was seen a handful of times. The rearrangement links TRBV12-3 or TRBV12-4 to TRBJ1-2; tentatively, D is TRBD1 (5 bases). This CDR3 is built from 12 residues. Trimming removed 5 bases from V and 7 bases from J, with 11 bases in between. The CDR3 loop is CASSPGGGGYTF. As DNA, the CDR3 is TGTGCCAGCAGTCCCGGCGGGGGTGGCTACACCTTC.

Only a few counts were recorded for this clone. This chain joins TRBV25-1 and TRBJ2-2; 7 nucleotides align to TRBD1. CDR3 length: 18 residues. The germline V gene has CDR1 MGHDK and CDR2 SYGVNS. After removal of 3 bases from V and 4 bases from J, the junction contained 14 bases not matched to a gene. In nucleotides, the CDR3 is TGTGCCAGCAGTGATGACAGGGCTCGGGGAGTAGGCACCGGGGAGCTGTTTTTT. Its translation: CASSDDRARGVGTGELFF. Based on the CDR3 plus reference TRBV25-1 and TRBJ2-2, the full variable domain is EADIYQTPRYLVIGTGKKITLECSQTMGHDKMYWYQQDPGMELHLIHYSYGVNSTEKGDLSSESTVSRIRTEHFPLTLESARPSHTSQYLCASSDDRARGVGTGELFFGEGSRLTVL.

The chain is built from TRBV6-6 and TRBJ2-1; 7 positions agree with TRBD1. The CDR3 sequence is 14 residues long. V dropped 7 bases and J dropped 5; count of bases not matched to a gene: 8. The germline CDR1 and CDR2 sequences are MNHNY and SVGAGI (reference sequence). The CDR3 loop reads CASTTGQMDNEQFF. The CDR3 coding sequence is TGTGCCAGCACCACGGGACAGATGGACAATGAGCAGTTCTTC.

The J gene is TRBJ1-1, the V gene TRBV5-1, with D perhaps TRBD1 (5 bases). V gave up 4 bases and J gave up 2 bases, with 18 bases separating them. The CDR3 totals 16 residues. Germline lookup yields CDR1 SGHRS and CDR2 YFSETQ. Here the CDR3 DNA reads TGCGCCAGCAGCCCACCCGGGACCCTAGGCAACACTGAAGCTTTCTTT. It codes for CASSPPGTLGNTEAFF.

The J gene is TRBJ2-2, the V gene TRBV5-1; TRBD1 agrees at 9 bases. CDR1 is SGHRS and CDR2 is YFSETQ in the germline V gene. After removal of 3 bases from V and 1 base from J, the junction contained 7 bases not matched to a gene. CDR3 length: 17 amino acids. CDR3 sequence: CASSSFPGQGNTGELFF. The CDR3 bases are TGCGCCAGCAGCTCGTTCCCGGGACAGGGGAACACCGGGGAGCTGTTTTTT.

The chain recombines TRBV4-3 with TRBJ2-2; no clear D gene. V was trimmed by 1 base and J by 6 bases, leaving 12 bases between them. The CDR3 spans 15 residues. Per the germline V gene, CDR1 is LGHNA and CDR2 is YSLEER. Here the CDR3 DNA reads TGCGCCAGCAGCCAAGGGGATTCGTGGGCCGGGGAGCTGTTTTTT. It translates to CASSQGDSWAGELFF.

V is TRBV30 and J is TRBJ2-2; weak D call: TRBD2 (6 bases). Trimming took off 1 base at V and 7 bases at J, with 16 bases between the two ends. Germline CDR1 is GTSNPN and CDR2 is SVGIG (reference sequence). This CDR3 is built from 15 residues. CDR3 in DNA: TGTGCCTGGAGTGGCTGGACCGAGGGAGGCGGGGAGCTGTTTTTT. This codes for CAWSGWTEGGGELFF.

The chain uses TRBV18 and TRBJ2-2, with 7 bases identical to TRBD2. After removal of 2 bases from V and 4 bases from J, the junction contained 4 bases not matched to a gene. Germline values: CDR1 KGHSH, CDR2 LQKENI. This CDR3 has 15 residues. As DNA, the CDR3 is TGTGCCAGCTCACCAGGACTAGAGAGCACCGGGGAGCTGTTTTTT. It yields the protein CASSPGLESTGELFF.

The chain couples TRBV6-2 or TRBV6-3 to TRBJ1-5, with 9 positions matching TRBD1. The CDR3 sequence is 14 residues long. J gave up 7 bases and V 6 bases, and 7 bases lay outside the gene matches. Germline CDR1 MNHEY, CDR2 SVGEGT. This CDR3 reads CASSRDRARQPQHF. CDR3 nucleotides: TGTGCCAGCAGCCGGGACAGGGCTAGACAGCCCCAGCATTTT.

The chain recombines TRBV6-6 with TRBJ1-4; D remains ambiguous. Germline CDR1 reads MNHNY; CDR2 reads SVGAGI (reference sequence). V lost 4 bases, J lost 2 bases, and 11 bases lay in between. The length of the CDR3 is 15 residues. The CDR3 region has the DNA TGTGCCAGCAGTTTCACGGGGTACACTAATGAAAAACTGTTTTTT. The encoded protein is CASSFTGYTNEKLFF.

This chain joins TRBV15 and TRBJ1-1; D remains ambiguous. From germline, CDR1 is LNHNV and CDR2 YYDKDF (reference sequence). The CDR3 spans 15 residues. Trimming left V 1 base short and J 6 bases short, with 15 bases between. This CDR3 is CATSRGGLVVAEAFF. The CDR3 DNA is TGTGCCACCAGCAGAGGAGGGCTGGTCGTCGCTGAAGCTTTCTTT.

The chain couples TRBV2 to TRBJ1-5; D remains unclear. With 3 bases removed from V and 6 bases from J, the gap between germline ends came to 9 bases. In germline, CDR1 is SNHLY, CDR2 FYNNEI. This CDR3 contains 13 residues. CDR3 protein: CASSEGSGQPQHF. CDR3 sequence (DNA): TGTGCCAGCAGTGAGGGGTCGGGTCAGCCCCAGCATTTT.